This TCR beta chain was captured by sequencing in a study of T cell responses to AZD1222 COVID-19 vaccine. Study summary: Second-dose intervals of approximately 4 or approximately 12 weeks were pooled. Findings and caveats of the study: Unmutated regions of variants are reportedly targeted by nearly half of spike-specific TCRs. Repertoire sampling was restricted to post-peak T cell response timepoints. At study baseline, merely about 6 AZD1222 recipients were seropositive.

Data came from immunoSEQ multiplex PCR; TCRdb stores just in-frame clones and leaves some out. Of tens of thousands of clones listed, more than 75% were seen once; the top ten hold approximately 16%. Comment on this clone: Its antigen remains unknown.

Material: peripheral blood, obtained on day 0 of AZD1222 vaccination. This sequence was found in an adult in good health.

Here the CDR3 reads CASYSPSYEQYF. The CDR3 DNA is TGTGCCAGCTATAGTCCATCCTACGAGCAGTACTTC. The chain employs TRBV28 and TRBJ2-7; unclear D gene. The V gene's germline CDR1 is MDHEN and CDR2 SYDVKM. The V gene lost 8 bases and the J gene lost 1 base, with 9 bases spanning the gap. The CDR3 length is 12 residues.